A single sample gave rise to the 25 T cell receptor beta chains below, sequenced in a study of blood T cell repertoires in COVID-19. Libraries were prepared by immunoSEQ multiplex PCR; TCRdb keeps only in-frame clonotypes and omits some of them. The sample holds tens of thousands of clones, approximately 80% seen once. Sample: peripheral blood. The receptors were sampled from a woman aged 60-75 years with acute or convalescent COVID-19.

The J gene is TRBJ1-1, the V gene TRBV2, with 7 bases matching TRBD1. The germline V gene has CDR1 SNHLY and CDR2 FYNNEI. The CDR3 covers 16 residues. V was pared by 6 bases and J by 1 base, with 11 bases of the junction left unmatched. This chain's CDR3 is CASRIFSQGPNTEAFF. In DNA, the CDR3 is TGTGCCAGCAGAATCTTTTCACAGGGGCCGAACACTGAAGCTTTCTTT.

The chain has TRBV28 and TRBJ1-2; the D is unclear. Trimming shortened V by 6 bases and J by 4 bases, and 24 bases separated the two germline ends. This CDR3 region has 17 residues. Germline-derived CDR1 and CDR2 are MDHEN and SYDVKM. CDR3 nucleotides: TGTGCCAGCAGCTCCCAGAAATGGGGAGACTGGGTCTATGGCTACACCTTC. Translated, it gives CASSSQKWGDWVYGYTF.

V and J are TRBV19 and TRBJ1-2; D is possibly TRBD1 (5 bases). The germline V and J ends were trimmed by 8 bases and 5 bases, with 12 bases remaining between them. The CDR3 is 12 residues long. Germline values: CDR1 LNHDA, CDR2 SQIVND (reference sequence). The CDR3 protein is CASHTGGYGYTF. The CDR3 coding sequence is TGTGCCAGTCACACAGGAGGGTATGGCTACACCTTC.

CDR3 nucleotide sequence: TGTGCCAGCAGTTCTACAGGGTTCGTCGGCCGAGGCTACACCTTC. Protein: CASSSTGFVGRGYTF. The genes are TRBV28 and TRBJ1-2; tentative D call: TRBD1 (6 bases). The CDR3 sequence is 15 residues long. V was pared by 4 bases and J by 8 bases, with 20 bases between. Germline assignment: CDR1 MDHEN and CDR2 SYDVKM.

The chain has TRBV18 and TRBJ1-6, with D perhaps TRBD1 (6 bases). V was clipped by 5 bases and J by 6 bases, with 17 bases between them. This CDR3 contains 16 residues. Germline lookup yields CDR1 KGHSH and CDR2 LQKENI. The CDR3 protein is CASSIRSQGSNSPLHF. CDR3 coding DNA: TGTGCCAGCTCAATTCGATCACAGGGCTCTAATTCACCCCTCCACTTT.

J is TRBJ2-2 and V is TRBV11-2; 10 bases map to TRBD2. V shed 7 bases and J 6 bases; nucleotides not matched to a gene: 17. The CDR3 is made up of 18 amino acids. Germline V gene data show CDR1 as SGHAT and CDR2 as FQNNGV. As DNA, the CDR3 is TGTGCCAGCATAGAGCAACGGCTAGCGGGAGTAGGATCCGGGGAGCTGTTTTTT. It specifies CASIEQRLAGVGSGELFF.

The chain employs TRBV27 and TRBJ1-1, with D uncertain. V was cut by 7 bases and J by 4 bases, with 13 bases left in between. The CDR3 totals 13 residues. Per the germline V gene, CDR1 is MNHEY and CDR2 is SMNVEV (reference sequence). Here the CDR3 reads CASNTFGSTEAFF. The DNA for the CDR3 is TGTGCCAGCAACACCTTCGGGAGCACTGAAGCTTTCTTT.

CDR3 sequence reads: CAWSRDPRGTGRDYGYTF. In DNA form, the CDR3 reads TGTGCCTGGAGTAGGGACCCTCGTGGGACAGGGCGTGACTATGGCTACACCTTC. J is TRBJ1-2 and V is TRBV30; 9 nucleotides match TRBD1. Trimming at V came to 2 bases and at J to 3 bases, leaving 16 bases not matched to a gene. Germline assignment: CDR1 GTSNPN and CDR2 SVGIG (reference sequence). CDR3 length: 18 amino acids.

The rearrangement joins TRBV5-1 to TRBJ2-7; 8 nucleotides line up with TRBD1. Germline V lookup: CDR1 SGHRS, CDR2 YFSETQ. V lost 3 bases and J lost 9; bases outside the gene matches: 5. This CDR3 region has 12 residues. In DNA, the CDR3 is TGCGCCAGCAGCTCGGGACAGGATATGCAGTACTTC. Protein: CASSSGQDMQYF.

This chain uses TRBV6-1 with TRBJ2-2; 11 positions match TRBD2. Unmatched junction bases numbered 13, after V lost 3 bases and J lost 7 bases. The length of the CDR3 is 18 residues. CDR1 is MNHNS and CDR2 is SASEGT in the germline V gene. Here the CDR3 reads CASSDWSSGRMKGGELFF. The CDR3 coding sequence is TGTGCCAGCAGTGATTGGTCTAGCGGGAGGATGAAAGGCGGGGAGCTGTTTTTT.

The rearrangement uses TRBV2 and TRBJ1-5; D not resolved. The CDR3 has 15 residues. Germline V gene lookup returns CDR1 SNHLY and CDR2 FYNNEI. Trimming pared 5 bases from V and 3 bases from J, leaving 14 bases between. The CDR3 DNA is TGTGCCAGCAGTCCTGGGCCAGCAAACAATCAGCCCCAGCATTTT. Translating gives CASSPGPANNQPQHF.

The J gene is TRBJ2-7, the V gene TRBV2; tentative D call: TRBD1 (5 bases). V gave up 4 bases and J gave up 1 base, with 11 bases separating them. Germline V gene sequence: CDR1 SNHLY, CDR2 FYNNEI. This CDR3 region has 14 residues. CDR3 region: CASSVQGSSYEQYF. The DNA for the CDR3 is TGTGCCAGCAGTGTCCAGGGTTCTTCCTACGAGCAGTACTTC.

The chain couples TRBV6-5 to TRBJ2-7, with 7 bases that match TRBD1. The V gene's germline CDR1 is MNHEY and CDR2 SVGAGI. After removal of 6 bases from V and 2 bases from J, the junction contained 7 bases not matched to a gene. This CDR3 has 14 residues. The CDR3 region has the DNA TGTGCCAGCAGCCGAACAGGGGTGGCCTACGAGCAGTACTTC. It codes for CASSRTGVAYEQYF.

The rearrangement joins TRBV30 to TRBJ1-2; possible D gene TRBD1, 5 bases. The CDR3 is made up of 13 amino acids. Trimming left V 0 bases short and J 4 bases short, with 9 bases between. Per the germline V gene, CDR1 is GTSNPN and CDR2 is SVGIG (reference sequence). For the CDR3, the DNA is TGTGCCTGGAGTGTGGGGGGAGGCTATGGCTACACCTTC. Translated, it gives CAWSVGGGYGYTF.

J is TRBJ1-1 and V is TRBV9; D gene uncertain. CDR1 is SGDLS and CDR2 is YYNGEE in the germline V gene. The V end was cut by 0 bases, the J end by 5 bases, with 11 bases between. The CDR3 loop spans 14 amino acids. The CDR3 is CASSVGEGRTEAFF. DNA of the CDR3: TGTGCCAGCAGCGTAGGAGAAGGGAGGACTGAAGCTTTCTTT. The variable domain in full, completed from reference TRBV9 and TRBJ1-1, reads DSGVTQTPKHLITATGQRVTLRCSPRSGDLSVYWYQQSLDQGLQFLIQYYNGEERAKGNILERFSAQQFPDLHSELNLSSLELGDSALYFCASSVGEGRTEAFFGQGTRLTVV.

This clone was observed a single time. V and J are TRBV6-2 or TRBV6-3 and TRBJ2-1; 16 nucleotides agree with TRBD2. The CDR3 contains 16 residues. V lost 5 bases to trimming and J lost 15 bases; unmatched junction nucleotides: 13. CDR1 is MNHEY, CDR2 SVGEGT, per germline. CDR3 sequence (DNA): TGTGCCAGCAGTACATCCGGGACTAGCGGGGGGGCCGGTCGGTTCTTC. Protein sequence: CASSTSGTSGGAGRFF.

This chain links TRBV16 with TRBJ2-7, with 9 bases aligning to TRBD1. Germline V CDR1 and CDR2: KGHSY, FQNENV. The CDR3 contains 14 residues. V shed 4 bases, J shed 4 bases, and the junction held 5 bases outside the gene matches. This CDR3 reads CASSPQGAGYEQYF. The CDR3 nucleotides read TGTGCCAGCAGCCCACAGGGGGCGGGTTACGAGCAGTACTTC.

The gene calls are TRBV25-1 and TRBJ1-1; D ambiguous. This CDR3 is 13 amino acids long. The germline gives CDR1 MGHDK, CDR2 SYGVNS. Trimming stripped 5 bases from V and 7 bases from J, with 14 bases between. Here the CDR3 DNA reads TGTGCCAGCAGTTTGGCGGGAGGAATTGAAGCTTTCTTT. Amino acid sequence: CASSLAGGIEAFF.

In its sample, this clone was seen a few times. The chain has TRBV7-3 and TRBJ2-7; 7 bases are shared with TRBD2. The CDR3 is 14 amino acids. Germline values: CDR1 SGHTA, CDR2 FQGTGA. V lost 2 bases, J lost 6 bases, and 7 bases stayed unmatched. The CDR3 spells CASSLDGRWVEQYF. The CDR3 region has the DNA TGTGCCAGCAGCTTAGACGGGAGGTGGGTCGAGCAGTACTTC.

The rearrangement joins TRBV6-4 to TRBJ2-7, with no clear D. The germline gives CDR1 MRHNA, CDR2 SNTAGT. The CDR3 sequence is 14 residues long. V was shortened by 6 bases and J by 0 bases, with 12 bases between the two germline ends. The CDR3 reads CASSPSGHSYEQYF. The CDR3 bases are TGTGCCAGCAGCCCCTCAGGCCACTCCTACGAGCAGTACTTC.

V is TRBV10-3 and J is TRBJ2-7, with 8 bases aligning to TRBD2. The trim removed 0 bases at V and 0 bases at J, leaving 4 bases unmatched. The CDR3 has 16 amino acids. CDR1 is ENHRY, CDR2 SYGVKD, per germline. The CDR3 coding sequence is TGTGCCATCAGTGAGTCAATTGCGGGAGGCTCCTACGAGCAGTACTTC. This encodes CAISESIAGGSYEQYF.

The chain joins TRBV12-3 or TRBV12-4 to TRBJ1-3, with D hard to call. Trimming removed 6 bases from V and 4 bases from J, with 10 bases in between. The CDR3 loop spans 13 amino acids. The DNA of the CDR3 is TGTGCCAGCAGCCCACCACACGGAAACACCATATATTTT. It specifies CASSPPHGNTIYF.

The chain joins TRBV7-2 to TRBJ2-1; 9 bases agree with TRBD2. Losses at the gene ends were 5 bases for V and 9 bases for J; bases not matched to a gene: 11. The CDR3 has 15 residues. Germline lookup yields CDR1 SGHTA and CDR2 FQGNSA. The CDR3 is CASSLPGLALGEQFF. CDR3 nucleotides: TGTGCCAGCAGCCTGCCGGGACTAGCCCTGGGTGAGCAGTTCTTC. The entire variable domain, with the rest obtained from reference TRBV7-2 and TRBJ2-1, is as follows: GAGVSQSPSNKVTEKGKDVELRCDPISGHTALYWYRQSLGQGLEFLIYFQGNSAPDKSGLPSDRFSAERTGGSVSTLTIQRTQQEDSAVYLCASSLPGLALGEQFFGPGTRLTVL.

The CDR3 DNA reads as TGTGCCAGCAGTGCTAGCGGGAGCACAGATACGCAGTATTTT. It translates to CASSASGSTDTQYF. The chain carries TRBV6-4 and TRBJ2-3; 8 nucleotides line up with TRBD2. The germline CDR1 and CDR2 sequences are MRHNA and SNTAGT. The CDR3 extends over 14 amino acids. Trimming took 4 bases from V and 0 from J; bases not matched to a gene: 0.

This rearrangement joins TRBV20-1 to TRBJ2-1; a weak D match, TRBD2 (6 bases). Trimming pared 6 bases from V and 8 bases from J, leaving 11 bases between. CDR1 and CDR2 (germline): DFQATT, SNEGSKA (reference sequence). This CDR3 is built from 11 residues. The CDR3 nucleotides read TGCAGTGCCCCTAGCGTCCATGAGCAGTTCTTC. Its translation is CSAPSVHEQFF.